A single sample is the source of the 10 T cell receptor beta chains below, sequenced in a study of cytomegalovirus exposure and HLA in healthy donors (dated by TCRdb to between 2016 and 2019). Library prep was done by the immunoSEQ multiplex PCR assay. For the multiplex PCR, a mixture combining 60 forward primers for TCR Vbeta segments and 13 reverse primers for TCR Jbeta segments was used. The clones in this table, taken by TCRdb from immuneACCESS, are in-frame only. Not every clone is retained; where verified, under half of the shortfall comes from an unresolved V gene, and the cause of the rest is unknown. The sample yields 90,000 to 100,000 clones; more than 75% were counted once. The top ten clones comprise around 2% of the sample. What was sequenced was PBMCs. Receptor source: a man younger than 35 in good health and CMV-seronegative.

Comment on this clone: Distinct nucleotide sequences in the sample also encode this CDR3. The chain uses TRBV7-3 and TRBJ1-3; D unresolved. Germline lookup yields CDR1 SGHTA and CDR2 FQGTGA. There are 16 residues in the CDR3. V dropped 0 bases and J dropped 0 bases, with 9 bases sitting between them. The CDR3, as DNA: TGTGCCAGCAGCTTAACTGGAGGATTCTCTGGAAACACCATATATTTT. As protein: CASSLTGGFSGNTIYF.

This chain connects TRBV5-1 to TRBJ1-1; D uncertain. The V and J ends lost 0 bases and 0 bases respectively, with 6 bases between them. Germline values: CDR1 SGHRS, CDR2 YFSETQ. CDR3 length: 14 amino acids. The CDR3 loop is CASSLVAVNTEAFF. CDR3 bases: TGCGCCAGCAGCTTGGTAGCAGTGAACACTGAAGCTTTCTTT.

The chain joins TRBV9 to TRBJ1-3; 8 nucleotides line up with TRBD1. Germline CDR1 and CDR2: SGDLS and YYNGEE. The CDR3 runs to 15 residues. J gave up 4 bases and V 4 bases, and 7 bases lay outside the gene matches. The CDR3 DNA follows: TGTGCCAGCAGCCCCCGGACAGGGCTCGGAAACACCATATATTTT. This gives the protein CASSPRTGLGNTIYF.

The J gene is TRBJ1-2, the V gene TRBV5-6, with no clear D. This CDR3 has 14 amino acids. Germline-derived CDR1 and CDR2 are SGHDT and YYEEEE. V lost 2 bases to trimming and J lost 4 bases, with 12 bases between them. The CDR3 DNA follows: TGTGCCAGCAGCTTTGGTCGGGCGGGCTATGGCTACACCTTC. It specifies CASSFGRAGYGYTF.

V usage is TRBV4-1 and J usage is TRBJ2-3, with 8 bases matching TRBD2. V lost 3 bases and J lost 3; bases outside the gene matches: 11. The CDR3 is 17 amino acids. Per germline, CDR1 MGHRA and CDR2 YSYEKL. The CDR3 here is CASSQPEGRGVTDTQYF. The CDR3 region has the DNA TGCGCCAGCAGCCAGCCCGAGGGGCGGGGGGTTACAGATACGCAGTATTTT.

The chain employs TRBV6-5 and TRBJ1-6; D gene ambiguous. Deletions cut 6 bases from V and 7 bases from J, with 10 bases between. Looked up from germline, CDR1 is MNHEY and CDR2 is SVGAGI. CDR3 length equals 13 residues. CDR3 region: CASSLLRNSPLHF. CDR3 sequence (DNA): TGTGCCAGCAGCCTACTCAGGAATTCACCCCTCCACTTT.

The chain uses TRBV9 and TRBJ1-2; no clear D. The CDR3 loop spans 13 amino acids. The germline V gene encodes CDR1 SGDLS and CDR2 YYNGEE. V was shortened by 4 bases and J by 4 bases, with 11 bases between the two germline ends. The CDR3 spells CASSPPGGYGYTF. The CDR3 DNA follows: TGTGCCAGCAGCCCCCCAGGAGGCTATGGCTACACCTTC.

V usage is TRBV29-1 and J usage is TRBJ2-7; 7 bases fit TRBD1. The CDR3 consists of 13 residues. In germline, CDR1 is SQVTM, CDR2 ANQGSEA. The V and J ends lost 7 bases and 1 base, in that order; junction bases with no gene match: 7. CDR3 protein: CSDKTGPSYEQYF. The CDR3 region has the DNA TGCAGCGATAAGACAGGGCCTTCCTACGAGCAGTACTTC.

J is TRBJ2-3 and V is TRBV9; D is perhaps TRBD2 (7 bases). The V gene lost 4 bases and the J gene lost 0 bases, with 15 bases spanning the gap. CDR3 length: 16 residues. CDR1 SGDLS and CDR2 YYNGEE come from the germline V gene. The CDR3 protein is CASSPRGGDSTDTQYF. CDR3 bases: TGTGCCAGCAGCCCCAGAGGGGGGGACAGCACAGATACGCAGTATTTT. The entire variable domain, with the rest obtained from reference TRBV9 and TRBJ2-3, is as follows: DSGVTQTPKHLITATGQRVTLRCSPRSGDLSVYWYQQSLDQGLQFLIQYYNGEERAKGNILERFSAQQFPDLHSELNLSSLELGDSALYFCASSPRGGDSTDTQYFGPGTRLTVL.

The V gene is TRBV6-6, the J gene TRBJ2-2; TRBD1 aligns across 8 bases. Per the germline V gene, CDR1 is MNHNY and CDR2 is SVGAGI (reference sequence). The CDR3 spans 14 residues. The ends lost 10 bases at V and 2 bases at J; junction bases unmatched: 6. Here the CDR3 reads CATARGLNTGELFF. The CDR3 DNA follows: TGTGCCACAGCCAGGGGGCTAAACACCGGGGAGCTGTTTTTT.